The text below deals with one TCR beta chain. The CDR3 is 11 residues long. V was cut by 4 bases and J by 3 bases, with 2 bases left in between. Profiled with immunoSEQ multiplex PCR; TCRdb holds only in-frame clones, not every one. The data contain 150,000 to 200,000 clones, 80% of them singletons. Living in about 25 US areas, the participants were between roughly 18 and 90 years of age. Clinical history as reported by participants underpinned cohort assignment. What the recovered Cohort 3 donors had was two negative PCRs, clearance, or symptom resolution. The sample belongs to a study of blood T cell repertoires in COVID-19. Whole-study context: Samples of COVID-19 (acute and convalescent) were obtained from the United States, Italy and Spain.

The sequenced sample consisted of PBMCs or T cells enriched from blood (not recorded which). This TCR derives from a man aged 35 to 55 who had recovered from COVID-19. V usage is TRBV12-3 or TRBV12-4 and J usage is TRBJ2-3; D not certain. The CDR3 nucleotides read TGTGCCAGCAGTTCTACAGATACGCAGTATTTT. Translating gives CASSSTDTQYF.